The rows below give T cell receptor beta chains drawn from one sample of a study of a mutant IDH1 vaccine in newly diagnosed glioma. These receptors lack a known antigen. TCRdb's copy holds only in-frame clones and misses some; the assay was immunoSEQ multiplex PCR. The repertoire has roughly 72,000 clones, roughly 90% of them found once; the top ten carry roughly 0.5%. Sequencing was performed on PBMCs, taken from a glioma patient whose treatment included an IDH1 peptide vaccine. The receptors come from a woman between 45 and 60 years old with glioma. Each CDR3 is given with its conserved first and last residue. D genes are given only for firm matches. For some rows the clone size is stated as once, few or many, or as a class when expanded; others skip it.

>TRBJ2-2|TRBD2|TRBV9|NA
CASSPRSGGNTGELFF
TGTGCCAGCAGCCCGAGGAGCGGGGGGAACACCGGGGAGCTGTTTTTT
>TRBJ1-5|TRBD1|TRBV6-6|NA
CASRIRTGGPNQPQHF
TGTGCCAGCAGGATACGGACAGGGGGCCCCAATCAGCCCCAGCATTTT
>TRBJ2-5|TRBD2|TRBV5-4|NA
CASSSPGGQETQYF
TGTGCCAGCAGCTCCCCGGGGGGGCAAGAGACCCAGTACTTC
>TRBJ1-3|TRBD1|TRBV6-5|NA
CASSPDRGPGNTIYF
TGTGCCAGCAGTCCCGACAGGGGGCCTGGAAACACCATATATTTT
>TRBJ2-7|NA|TRBV13|NA
CASSLGHPYEQYF
TGTGCCAGCAGCTTAGGACACCCCTACGAGCAGTACTTC
>TRBJ1-1|TRBD1|TRBV29-1|NA
CSVGLTGNTEAFF
TGCAGCGTTGGCTTGACAGGGAATACTGAAGCTTTCTTT
>TRBJ2-3|NA|TRBV2|NA
CASGRSRTDTQYF
TGTGCCAGCGGAAGATCCCGCACAGATACGCAGTATTTT
>TRBJ1-1|TRBD1|TRBV6-5|NA
CASSPDRGIDEAFF
TGTGCCAGCAGCCCGGACAGGGGGATAGATGAAGCTTTCTTT
>TRBJ2-5|NA|TRBV21-1|once
CASSSGGRETQYF
TGTGCCAGCAGCAGCGGGGGCCGGGAGACCCAGTACTTC
>TRBJ1-1|TRBD1|TRBV28|NA
CASSGTGGTEAFF
TGTGCCAGCAGTGGGACAGGGGGAACTGAAGCTTTCTTT
>TRBJ1-5|NA|TRBV5-4|NA
CASSLGTYQPQHF
TGTGCCAGCAGCTTGGGAACCTATCAGCCCCAGCATTTT
>TRBJ1-2|NA|TRBV28|NA
CASSVQDYGYTF
TGTGCCAGCAGTGTACAGGACTATGGCTACACCTTC
>TRBJ2-3|TRBD1|TRBV10-1|once
CASRRGQGATDTQYF
TGCGCCAGCAGGAGGGGACAGGGGGCCACAGATACGCAGTATTTT
>TRBJ2-7|TRBD2|TRBV7-9|NA
CASSGGLAGSSYEQYF
TGTGCCAGCAGCGGAGGACTAGCGGGGAGCTCCTACGAGCAGTACTTC
>TRBJ1-1|NA|TRBV6-5|NA
CASSYSGLMGEAFF
TGTGCCAGCAGTTACTCAGGGCTGATGGGTGAAGCTTTCTTT
>TRBJ1-2|NA|TRBV5-1|NA
CASSAASLENYGYTF
TGCGCCAGCAGCGCCGCCTCATTGGAAAACTATGGCTACACCTTC
>TRBJ2-7|NA|TRBV6-5|NA
CASSYSQGHEQYF
TGTGCCAGCAGTTACTCACAGGGCCACGAGCAGTACTTC
>TRBJ1-4|NA|TRBV4-1|NA
CASSQAALSIEKLFF
TGCGCCAGCAGCCAAGCGGCCCTGAGTATCGAAAAACTGTTTTTT
>TRBJ2-3|TRBD1|TRBV6-1|once
CASRLPGTGRDTQYF
TGTGCCAGCAGACTCCCCGGGACAGGGAGAGATACGCAGTATTTT
>TRBJ1-1|NA|TRBV4-1|NA
CASSQGSNTEAFF
TGCGCCAGCAGCCAGGGTTCGAACACTGAAGCTTTCTTT
>TRBJ1-1|NA|TRBV5-6|NA
CASTRTHQGTSEAFF
TGTGCCAGCACCCGCACCCACCAGGGGACCTCTGAAGCTTTCTTT
>TRBJ2-5|TRBD1|TRBV6-1|once
CASSRQGVWETQYF
TGTGCCAGCAGTAGACAGGGGGTTTGGGAGACCCAGTACTTC
>TRBJ1-4|TRBD1|TRBV5-1|NA
CASSKQGPDEKLFF
TGCGCCAGCAGCAAACAGGGGCCTGATGAAAAACTGTTTTTT
>TRBJ2-7|NA|TRBV30|NA
CAWSPQVGVVHEQYF
TGTGCCTGGAGTCCGCAGGTGGGGGTGGTCCACGAGCAGTACTTC
>TRBJ1-2|NA|TRBV6-5|NA
CASRQQGLGGYTF
TGTGCCAGCAGACAACAGGGATTAGGAGGCTACACCTTC
>TRBJ2-1|TRBD2|TRBV5-1|NA
CASSLALAGGTLIDEQFF
TGCGCCAGTAGCTTGGCCCTAGCGGGAGGGACCCTTATCGATGAGCAGTTCTTC
>TRBJ1-2|NA|TRBV6-6|NA
CASSYSTTAGYTF
TGTGCCAGCAGTTACTCGACGACGGCTGGCTACACCTTC
>TRBJ1-2|NA|TRBV11-2|NA
CASSSRDYGYTF
TGTGCCAGCAGCTCCCGGGACTATGGCTACACCTTC
>TRBJ2-7|TRBD1|TRBV29-1|NA
CSVVDRGPNEQYF
TGCAGCGTTGTCGACAGGGGGCCTAACGAGCAGTACTTC
>TRBJ2-7|TRBD2|TRBV4-1|NA
CASSQGTGGSSYEQYF
TGCGCCAGCAGCCAAGGGACGGGAGGATCCTCCTACGAGCAGTACTTC
>TRBJ1-1|NA|TRBV2|NA
CASSESQALSAFF
TGTGCCAGCAGTGAGAGCCAAGCGCTTTCGGCTTTCTTT
>TRBJ1-1|TRBD1|TRBV10-3|once
CAIRGTGVRGTEAFF
TGTGCCATCAGAGGGACAGGAGTAAGAGGCACTGAAGCTTTCTTT
>TRBJ1-2|NA|TRBV2|once
CASTPYWAAGYTF
TGTGCCAGCACCCCATACTGGGCGGCTGGCTACACCTTC
>TRBJ1-5|NA|TRBV30|NA
CAWTASRDQPQHF
TGTGCCTGGACCGCATCTAGGGATCAGCCCCAGCATTTT
>TRBJ2-3|NA|TRBV27|NA
CASSLVHTDTQYF
TGTGCCAGCAGTTTAGTCCATACAGATACGCAGTATTTT
>TRBJ2-2|NA|TRBV25-1|NA
CASIVTGRGVGELFF
TGTGCCAGCATCGTGACAGGGCGGGGTGTCGGGGAGCTGTTTTTT
>TRBJ2-2|TRBD2|TRBV6-5|NA
CASRGSGRRAGELFF
TGTGCCAGCAGGGGGAGCGGGAGACGGGCCGGGGAGCTGTTTTTT
>TRBJ1-1|TRBD1|TRBV6-5|NA
CASSTGGWTEAFF
TGTGCCAGCAGCACAGGGGGCTGGACTGAAGCTTTCTTT
>TRBJ2-1|NA|TRBV19|NA
CASSIWAPYNEQFF
TGTGCCAGTAGTATTTGGGCGCCCTACAATGAGCAGTTCTTC
>TRBJ2-6|NA|TRBV7-9|NA
CASSPWSGTSGANVLTF
TGTGCCAGCAGCCCCTGGTCCGGGACCTCTGGGGCCAACGTCCTGACTTTC
>TRBJ1-4|TRBD1|TRBV2|NA
CASSEGVGQGGEKLFF
TGTGCCAGCAGTGAAGGGGTCGGACAGGGAGGCGAAAAACTGTTTTTT
>TRBJ1-2|NA|TRBV19|few
CASSDGAYYGYTF
TGTGCCAGTAGTGATGGGGCTTATTATGGCTACACCTTC
>TRBJ1-1|NA|TRBV28|once
CASSSHRMNTEAFF
TGTGCCAGCAGTTCCCACCGGATGAACACTGAAGCTTTCTTT
>TRBJ2-1|NA|TRBV5-1|NA
CASSLETGVYNEQFF
TGCGCCAGCAGCTTGGAGACGGGGGTCTACAATGAGCAGTTCTTC
>TRBJ2-2|TRBD2|TRBV10-3|NA
CAISRLAGTPGTGELFF
TGTGCCATCAGTAGACTAGCGGGGACTCCAGGCACCGGGGAGCTGTTTTTT
>TRBJ2-1|NA|TRBV6-1|NA
CASTEGWRASYNEQFF
TGTGCCAGCACTGAGGGCTGGCGTGCCTCCTACAATGAGCAGTTCTTC
>TRBJ1-2|NA|TRBV7-8|NA
CASSPPRGIGYTF
TGTGCCAGCAGCCCGCCCAGGGGAATTGGCTACACCTTC
>TRBJ1-4|NA|TRBV7-9|NA
CASTPGRVPEKLFF
TGTGCCAGCACCCCGGGCAGGGTGCCCGAAAAACTGTTTTTT
>TRBJ2-7|NA|TRBV28|NA
CASGIRSDQYF
TGTGCCAGCGGTATCCGGAGCGACCAGTACTTC
>TRBJ1-3|NA|TRBV6-5|NA
CASSYSASGLGGTIYF
TGTGCCAGCAGTTACTCTGCCAGCGGCTTGGGGGGCACCATATATTTT
>TRBJ1-6|NA|TRBV5-5|once
CASSLQARRYNSPLHF
TGTGCCAGCAGCTTACAGGCGCGCAGATATAATTCACCCCTCCACTTT
>TRBJ1-1|NA|TRBV5-4|NA
CASSLTTGPEAFF
TGTGCCAGCAGCTTGACGACAGGACCGGAAGCTTTCTTT
>TRBJ2-5|NA|TRBV6-5|NA
CASSYGGLETQYF
TGTGCCAGCAGTTACGGGGGGCTGGAGACCCAGTACTTC
>TRBJ2-7|NA|TRBV18|NA
CASSPGRERTEQYF
TGTGCCAGCTCACCGGGCAGGGAGAGGACCGAGCAGTACTTC
>TRBJ1-3|TRBD1|TRBV5-1|NA
CASSLGGTGGENTIYF
TGCGCCAGCAGCTTGGGAGGGACAGGGGGAGAAAACACCATATATTTT
>TRBJ1-2|TRBD1|TRBV28|NA
CASSPQGEGGYGYTF
TGTGCCAGCAGTCCCCAGGGGGAGGGTGGCTATGGCTACACCTTC
>TRBJ1-4|NA|TRBV9|NA
CASSVWDVDEKLFF
TGTGCCAGCAGCGTCTGGGACGTCGATGAAAAACTGTTTTTT
>TRBJ2-5|NA|TRBV7-9|once
CASSPGLARAKETQYF
TGTGCCAGCAGCCCTGGATTGGCCAGGGCGAAAGAGACCCAGTACTTC
>TRBJ2-7|TRBD2|TRBV18|once
CASSLRREVPLEQYF
TGTGCCAGCTCTCTTAGGCGGGAGGTGCCGCTCGAGCAGTACTTC